Below are 11 T cell receptor beta chains sequenced from a single sample in a study of T cells after posttransplantation cyclophosphamide. The method was immunoSEQ multiplex PCR; TCRdb's version includes in-frame clones alone and lacks a portion of them. This sample carries about 18,000 clones, over 80% of them seen once, and the ten largest clones take more than 8%. Material: memory CD4+ T cells sorted from blood. These TCRs come from a man in his thirties or forties in good health and a related stem cell transplant donor.

The V call is TRBV7-6, the J call TRBJ2-2; the D gene is possibly TRBD2 (6 bases). The V end was cut by 4 bases, the J end by 2 bases, with 17 bases between. The germline V gene encodes CDR1 SGHVS and CDR2 FNYEAQ. This CDR3 comprises 17 residues. CDR3 coding DNA: TGTGCCAGCAGCTACGAAGGGGCGGGGCTAAACACCGGGGAGCTGTTTTTT. This sequence encodes CASSYEGAGLNTGELFF. The whole variable domain, remainder taken from reference TRBV7-6 and TRBJ2-2, is GAGVSQSPRYKVTKRGQDVALRCDPISGHVSLYWYRQALGQGPEFLTYFNYEAQQDKSGLPNDRFSAERPEGSISTLTIQRTEQRDSAMYRCASSYEGAGLNTGELFFGEGSRLTVL.

The V call is TRBV5-5, the J call TRBJ1-2, with D maybe TRBD1 (5 bases). Germline lookup yields CDR1 SGHKS and CDR2 YYEKEE (reference sequence). The CDR3 extends over 15 amino acids. The V end was cut by 0 bases, the J end by 3 bases, with 12 bases between. The CDR3 loop is CASSLDGAVYYGYTF. CDR3 coding DNA: TGTGCCAGCAGCTTGGATGGGGCAGTTTACTATGGCTACACCTTC.

The V gene is TRBV7-3, the J gene TRBJ1-2; 8 nucleotides agree with TRBD1. The V segment lost 6 bases and the J segment 7 bases; nucleotides outside the gene matches: 13. CDR1 and CDR2 (germline): SGHTA, FQGTGA. CDR3 length: 15 residues. Here the CDR3 DNA reads TGTGCCAGCAGTTTGGATGGACAGGGAAGAACTGGCTACACCTTC. Amino acids: CASSLDGQGRTGYTF.

The rearrangement links TRBV6-1 to TRBJ1-2; 7 bases agree with TRBD1. Germline V gene lookup returns CDR1 MNHNS and CDR2 SASEGT. The CDR3 is 16 residues long. The ends lost 0 bases at V and 4 bases at J; junction bases unmatched: 8. The CDR3 nucleotides are TGTGCCAGCAGTGAAGCGGGACAGACCTTCCCCTATGGCTACACCTTC. Residues: CASSEAGQTFPYGYTF.

J is TRBJ2-5 and V is TRBV11-1; TRBD1 agrees at 7 bases. This CDR3 has 15 amino acids. The V and J ends lost 4 bases and 2 bases, in that order; junction bases with no gene match: 7. The germline V gene encodes CDR1 SGHAT and CDR2 FQDESV (reference sequence). The CDR3 region is CASSSDPGQQETQYF. As DNA, the CDR3 is TGTGCCAGCAGCTCGGATCCGGGACAGCAAGAGACCCAGTACTTC.

Written as DNA, the CDR3 is TGTGCCAGCAGCCTGAACGGGGGGGCGGACGGAGATACGCAGTATTTT. Translation: CASSLNGGADGDTQYF. This chain connects TRBV5-6 to TRBJ2-3; 8 nucleotides agree with TRBD2. The germline CDR1 and CDR2 sequences are SGHDT and YYEEEE. V lost 4 bases, J lost 5 bases, and 12 bases stayed unmatched. The CDR3 length is 16 residues.

This clone was observed a few times. The CDR3 nucleotides are TGTGCCAGCACCAATATGGGAGCCAGGAGCACAGATACGCAGTATTTT. Protein sequence: CASTNMGARSTDTQYF. V gene TRBV28 combines with J gene TRBJ2-3, with a weak D call TRBD2 (5 bases). The CDR3 is 16 amino acids. V gave up 7 bases and J gave up 0 bases, with 17 bases separating them. Per the germline V gene, CDR1 is MDHEN and CDR2 is SYDVKM.

The V gene is TRBV28, the J gene TRBJ2-7, with TRBD2 identical over 8 bases. There are 15 residues in the CDR3. The germline V gene has CDR1 MDHEN and CDR2 SYDVKM. Trimming removed 3 bases from V and 5 bases from J; junction bases left unmatched: 9. The CDR3 DNA is TGTGCCAGCAGTTTGTCGGGGGGGATGACCCACGAGCAGTACTTC. It specifies CASSLSGGMTHEQYF.

The chain uses TRBV27 and TRBJ2-7; D gene ambiguous. Trimming stripped 2 bases from V and 0 bases from J, with 14 bases between. The CDR3 totals 16 residues. Germline CDR1 and CDR2: MNHEY and SMNVEV (reference sequence). The CDR3 DNA sequence: TGTGCCAGCAGTTTAGGGTTGGGCAAGAGCTCCTACGAGCAGTACTTC. Translating it yields CASSLGLGKSSYEQYF.

The chain joins TRBV5-1 to TRBJ1-6; the D gene is possibly TRBD1 (6 bases). The length of the CDR3 is 15 residues. V lost 2 bases to trimming and J lost 5 bases, with 11 bases between them. Germline V gene data show CDR1 as SGHRS and CDR2 as YFSETQ. CDR3 sequence reads: CASSLQGKDNSPLHF. The DNA of the CDR3 is TGCGCCAGCAGCTTACAGGGAAAGGATAATTCACCCCTCCACTTT.

The chain uses TRBV7-9 and TRBJ1-5, with unresolved D. In germline, CDR1 is SEHNR, CDR2 FQNEAQ (reference sequence). The V gene lost 1 base and the J gene lost 1 base, with 5 bases spanning the gap. The CDR3 length is 14 residues. CDR3 nucleotides: TGTGCCAGCAGCTTAGACGGGAGCAATCAGCCCCAGCATTTT. This translates into CASSLDGSNQPQHF.